This is a list of T cell receptor beta chains from one sample in a study of T and B cells in COVID-19 patients. One entry per CDR3 protein, called by TCRdb with MiXCR from the multiplex PCR reads. The sample yields 3,500 to 4,500 distinct CDR3 sequences, around 27% seen once. Sequencing was carried out using blood. These TCRs come from a human donor with active COVID-19. Both conserved end residues are part of each CDR3. The order of the fields is clone size, D gene, J gene, V gene, CDR3 DNA, CDR3 protein. The D gene is left open where the match is weak. Clone size is stated in some rows and not others, as once, few, many or a class when expanded.

clone size: medium-sized
D gene: .
J gene: TRBJ2-2
V gene: TRBV12-3/TRBV12-4
CDR3 DNA: TGTGCCAGCAGTTTATCTGTCAGGGAGCTGTTTTTT
CDR3 protein: CASSLSVRELFF

clone size: .
D gene: .
J gene: TRBJ1-2
V gene: TRBV20-1
CDR3 DNA: TGCAGTGCAATCAGACAGGTAGCACCTAACTATGGCTACACCTTC
CDR3 protein: CSAIRQVAPNYGYTF

clone size: .
D gene: .
J gene: TRBJ2-7
V gene: TRBV6-2/TRBV6-3
CDR3 DNA: TGTGCCAGCAGTTTAGGTAAGGGAGGAGACTACGAGCAGTACTTC
CDR3 protein: CASSLGKGGDYEQYF

clone size: many
D gene: TRBD1
J gene: TRBJ1-2
V gene: TRBV7-6
CDR3 DNA: TGTGCCAGCAGCCCGGGACAGGGGTATGGCTACACCTTC
CDR3 protein: CASSPGQGYGYTF

clone size: .
D gene: .
J gene: TRBJ1-1
V gene: TRBV28
CDR3 DNA: TGTGCCAGCAGTTTAGGGGGAATGATCACTGAAGCTTTCTTT
CDR3 protein: CASSLGGMITEAFF

clone size: medium-sized
D gene: .
J gene: TRBJ2-1
V gene: TRBV5-6
CDR3 DNA: TGTGCCAGCAGCCGCACTAATGAGCAGTTCTTC
CDR3 protein: CASSRTNEQFF

clone size: many
D gene: .
J gene: TRBJ2-3
V gene: TRBV7-9
CDR3 DNA: TGTGCCAGCAGCCTTAACCCCCTGACAACCTCTAGCACAGATACGCAGTATTTT
CDR3 protein: CASSLNPLTTSSTDTQYF

clone size: .
D gene: TRBD1
J gene: TRBJ2-1
V gene: TRBV19
CDR3 DNA: TGTGCCAGTAGTATGAAGGGACAGGGAACCTACAATGAGCAGTTCTTC
CDR3 protein: CASSMKGQGTYNEQFF

clone size: few
D gene: TRBD2
J gene: TRBJ2-5
V gene: TRBV7-2
CDR3 DNA: TGTGCCAGCAGCTCCCGGGCGGCGGGAGTCGAGACCCAGTACTTC
CDR3 protein: CASSSRAAGVETQYF

clone size: many
D gene: .
J gene: TRBJ2-7
V gene: TRBV10-3
CDR3 DNA: TGTGCCATCAGTGAGGGGGGACCAAGGAGCTCCTACGAGCAGTACTTC
CDR3 protein: CAISEGGPRSSYEQYF

clone size: medium-sized
D gene: .
J gene: TRBJ1-2
V gene: TRBV6-1
CDR3 DNA: TGTGCCAGCAGTGAGACGGTCTCAACGATTCGCTACACCTTC
CDR3 protein: CASSETVSTIRYTF